Listed below are T cell receptor beta chains from one sample, sequenced in a study of response to subunit inactivated influenza vaccine. TCRdb itself ran the RT-PCR reads through MiXCR, one entry per CDR3 protein. This table has 650,000 to 700,000 distinct CDR3 sequences, about 15% appearing once. Sequences were derived from PBMCs from blood, sampled 11 to 12 days after vaccination. These receptors came from a man aged 50 to 60 who received an inactivated influenza vaccine. The CDR3 runs from the conserved cysteine through the conserved F or W. A D gene is named only where the DNA matches it firmly. Rows may omit the clone size; those that give it use once, few, many or a size class.

abundance: NA; v_gene: TRBV29-1; d_gene: NA; j_gene: TRBJ1-4; CDR3nt: TGCAGCGTTGCTTGGGGGGCGCGAGAAAAACTGTTTTTT; CDR3aa: CSVAWGAREKLFF
abundance: NA; v_gene: TRBV20-1; d_gene: NA; j_gene: TRBJ1-5; CDR3nt: TGCAGTGCTAGAGCCTCAACAGGGTATGGCAATCAGCCCCAGCATTTT; CDR3aa: CSARASTGYGNQPQHF
abundance: NA; v_gene: TRBV7-2; d_gene: NA; j_gene: TRBJ2-1; CDR3nt: TGTGCCAGCAGCCCAAGGACCGCACCCTACAATGAGCAGTTCTTC; CDR3aa: CASSPRTAPYNEQFF
abundance: many; v_gene: TRBV12-3/TRBV12-4; d_gene: NA; j_gene: TRBJ2-2; CDR3nt: TGCGCCAGCAGCTTAATCGGGGAGCTGTTTTTT; CDR3aa: CASSLIGELFF
abundance: few; v_gene: TRBV18; d_gene: NA; j_gene: TRBJ2-1; CDR3nt: TGTGCCAGCTCACCTCGCGCTGTGGACAATGAGCAGTTCTTC; CDR3aa: CASSPRAVDNEQFF
abundance: NA; v_gene: TRBV27; d_gene: TRBD1; j_gene: TRBJ2-7; CDR3nt: TGTGCCAGCAGTTTCGGGACAGGGGGCCTTCGCGAGCAGTACTTC; CDR3aa: CASSFGTGGLREQYF
abundance: few; v_gene: TRBV5-1; d_gene: TRBD2; j_gene: TRBJ2-2; CDR3nt: TGCGCCAGCAGCTTGGTAGGCGGGAGCACCGGGGAGCTGTTTTTT; CDR3aa: CASSLVGGSTGELFF
abundance: NA; v_gene: TRBV5-1; d_gene: NA; j_gene: TRBJ2-2; CDR3nt: TGCGCCAGCAGCTTGGCCCTGGGAACGAACACCGGGGAGCTGTTTTTT; CDR3aa: CASSLALGTNTGELFF
abundance: NA; v_gene: TRBV27; d_gene: NA; j_gene: TRBJ2-1; CDR3nt: TGTGCCAGCAGCTCTACCCTAGCGTACGCGAGGCGTGAGCAGTTCTTC; CDR3aa: CASSSTLAYARREQFF
abundance: few; v_gene: TRBV20-1; d_gene: NA; j_gene: TRBJ2-4; CDR3nt: TGCAGTGCTAGAGATGGAGACATTCAGTACTTC; CDR3aa: CSARDGDIQYF
abundance: NA; v_gene: TRBV6-2/TRBV6-3; d_gene: TRBD1; j_gene: TRBJ1-1; CDR3nt: TGTGCCAGCAGTTACCCCCCCGGGACAGGGGTGCCGAACACTGAAGCTTTCTTT; CDR3aa: CASSYPPGTGVPNTEAFF
abundance: NA; v_gene: TRBV12-3/TRBV12-4; d_gene: TRBD1; j_gene: TRBJ2-3; CDR3nt: TGTGCCAGCAGTCCAGGACAGGCAAGGGGCACAGATACGCAGTATTTT; CDR3aa: CASSPGQARGTDTQYF
abundance: NA; v_gene: TRBV20-1; d_gene: TRBD2; j_gene: TRBJ2-3; CDR3nt: TGCAGTGCTCAGGAAAGCGGGAGTGGGGGTACAGATACGCAGTATTTT; CDR3aa: CSAQESGSGGTDTQYF
abundance: NA; v_gene: TRBV5-5; d_gene: NA; j_gene: TRBJ2-7; CDR3nt: TGTGCCAGCAGCGTCTTTTCCGGGGGAGCCTACGAGCAGTACTTC; CDR3aa: CASSVFSGGAYEQYF
abundance: NA; v_gene: TRBV7-2; d_gene: NA; j_gene: TRBJ1-5; CDR3nt: TGTGCCAGCAGCGTAAATCCGCAGGGTTCTGGTCAGCCCCAGCATTTT; CDR3aa: CASSVNPQGSGQPQHF
abundance: few; v_gene: TRBV29-1; d_gene: TRBD2; j_gene: TRBJ2-5; CDR3nt: TGCAGCGCTGGCCAAGCGGGGAGTCGAGAGACCCAGTACTTC; CDR3aa: CSAGQAGSRETQYF
abundance: NA; v_gene: TRBV12-3/TRBV12-4; d_gene: NA; j_gene: TRBJ1-4; CDR3nt: TGTGCCAGCAGAAGGACAGAAGAAAAACTGTTTTTT; CDR3aa: CASRRTEEKLFF
abundance: few; v_gene: TRBV29-1; d_gene: NA; j_gene: TRBJ2-7; CDR3nt: TGCAGCGCAAGGACTCGTCTCCGGTACGAGCAGTACTTC; CDR3aa: CSARTRLRYEQYF
abundance: few; v_gene: TRBV20-1; d_gene: TRBD2; j_gene: TRBJ2-2; CDR3nt: TGCAGTGCTCCGGGCAGGCTAGCGGGAGATTCCGGGGAGCTGTTTTTT; CDR3aa: CSAPGRLAGDSGELFF
abundance: few; v_gene: TRBV9; d_gene: NA; j_gene: TRBJ2-3; CDR3nt: TGTGCCAGCAGCTCTGGGACGCTAGATACGCAGTATTTT; CDR3aa: CASSSGTLDTQYF
abundance: NA; v_gene: TRBV4-3; d_gene: TRBD2; j_gene: TRBJ2-7; CDR3nt: TGCGCCAGCAGCCAAGATTCGGCGGGAGGAATCTACGAGCAGTACTTC; CDR3aa: CASSQDSAGGIYEQYF
abundance: few; v_gene: TRBV9; d_gene: TRBD2; j_gene: TRBJ2-5; CDR3nt: TGTGCCAGCAGCGTAGGAGGCTGGGGACTAGCGGTACAAGAGACCCAGTACTTC; CDR3aa: CASSVGGWGLAVQETQYF
abundance: many; v_gene: TRBV29-1; d_gene: NA; j_gene: TRBJ2-7; CDR3nt: TGCAGCGTCCGGGACACCGACTCCTACGAGCAGTACTTC; CDR3aa: CSVRDTDSYEQYF
abundance: few; v_gene: TRBV9; d_gene: TRBD2; j_gene: TRBJ2-2; CDR3nt: TGTGCCAGCAGAAAGGGGGGGACTAGTTTTGGGGAGCTGTTTTTT; CDR3aa: CASRKGGTSFGELFF
abundance: NA; v_gene: TRBV4-3; d_gene: NA; j_gene: TRBJ2-5; CDR3nt: TGCGCCAGCAGCCAAGACGGTAGGATACAAGAGACCCAGTACTTC; CDR3aa: CASSQDGRIQETQYF
abundance: many; v_gene: TRBV7-2; d_gene: TRBD1; j_gene: TRBJ2-1; CDR3nt: TGTGCCAGCAGCCCAGCGCCTTCACAGGGGGACTCCAATGAGCAGTTCTTC; CDR3aa: CASSPAPSQGDSNEQFF
abundance: NA; v_gene: TRBV19; d_gene: NA; j_gene: TRBJ2-3; CDR3nt: TGTGCCAGTAGCGAGCAGGGGACCCGCACAGATACGCAGTATTTT; CDR3aa: CASSEQGTRTDTQYF
abundance: few; v_gene: TRBV12-3/TRBV12-4; d_gene: NA; j_gene: TRBJ1-2; CDR3nt: TGTGCCAGCAGTCCGCGCTGGGACCGCTATGGCGGCTACACCTTC; CDR3aa: CASSPRWDRYGGYTF
abundance: NA; v_gene: TRBV4-3; d_gene: NA; j_gene: TRBJ2-4; CDR3nt: TGCGCCAGCAGCCAGGCGGCCGGGGTAGCCAAAAACATTCAGTACTTC; CDR3aa: CASSQAAGVAKNIQYF